These 21 T cell receptor beta chains originate from one sample sequenced in a study of T cell repertoires in cytomegalovirus infection. No antigen has been assigned to these receptors. MiXCR, applied by TCRdb to the reads, yields one record per CDR3 protein. This table has fewer than 900,000 distinct CDR3 sequences, roughly 28% appearing once. Sample: cultured CD8+ T cells from PBMCs, taken from culture after CMV antigen stimulation. These TCRs come from a human donor in good health (CMV status not recorded). Some clones in this sample may be carry-over from other donors' samples.

This clonotype was found a few times. V and J are TRBV27 and TRBJ2-5; D is undetermined. Germline V gene data show CDR1 as MNHEY and CDR2 as SMNVEV (reference sequence). The CDR3 totals 14 residues. V shed 5 bases and J shed 5 bases, with 15 bases lying between them. The DNA of the CDR3 is TGTGCCAGCAGTCTAATGGCACCCAGCGAGACCCAGTACTTC. This gives the protein CASSLMAPSETQYF.

The V call is TRBV10-2, the J call TRBJ2-7; 7 bases line up with TRBD1. The germline V gene encodes CDR1 WSHSY and CDR2 SAAADI. The CDR3 is 15 residues long. The V gene end was trimmed by 4 bases and the J gene end by 6 bases; junction bases not matched to a gene: 12. In DNA, the CDR3 is TGCGCCAGCAGTGGGAACAGGGGACAATCTCGCGAGCAGTACTTC. This gives the protein CASSGNRGQSREQYF.

This sequence joins TRBV27 and TRBJ1-5; the D gene is possibly TRBD1 (5 bases). The germline V gene has CDR1 MNHEY and CDR2 SMNVEV (reference sequence). This CDR3 comprises 12 residues. Trimming stripped 6 bases from V and 9 bases from J, with 12 bases between. The DNA for the CDR3 is TGTGCCAGCAGCTCAGGGTCGGCGCCCCAGCATTTT. Translated: CASSSGSAPQHF.

This clonotype was seen just once. The CDR3 sequence: CSASHSGAYGYTF. The CDR3 bases are TGCAGTGCTAGTCACAGTGGGGCCTATGGCTACACCTTC. The chain couples TRBV20-1 to TRBJ1-2; maybe TRBD1 (5 bases). The CDR3 sequence is 13 residues long. Trimming cost V 3 bases and J 4 bases, with 12 bases left between them. In germline, CDR1 is DFQATT, CDR2 SNEGSKA (reference sequence).

Of note for this clonotype: Since the CDR3 does not end with the conserved phenylalanine or tryptophan, this likely comes from a read error. This chain joins TRBV7-6 and TRBJ2-5; D is possibly TRBD2 (7 bases). Per germline, CDR1 SGHVS and CDR2 FNYEAQ. This CDR3 spans 15 amino acids. Trimming pared 0 bases from V and 4 bases from J, leaving 12 bases between. CDR3 DNA sequence: TGTGCCAGCAGCTTAGCGGGGGGGGCCGCAGAGACCCAGTACTGC. It yields the protein CASSLAGGAAETQYC.

The chain joins TRBV27 to TRBJ2-4; D gene unclear. Per the germline V gene, CDR1 is MNHEY and CDR2 is SMNVEV (reference sequence). V was shortened by 3 bases and J by 0 bases, with 3 bases between the two germline ends. The CDR3 totals 13 residues. CDR3 residues: CASSLIAKNIQYF. In DNA form, the CDR3 reads TGTGCCAGCAGTTTGATAGCCAAAAACATTCAGTACTTC.

This sequence joins TRBV27 and TRBJ2-3, with 14 bases identical to TRBD2. Per the germline V gene, CDR1 is MNHEY and CDR2 is SMNVEV (reference sequence). The CDR3 totals 16 residues. The ends lost 5 bases at V and 8 bases at J; junction bases unmatched: 9. CDR3: CASSPRTSGGRGTQYF. As DNA, the CDR3 is TGTGCCAGCAGTCCTAGGACTAGCGGGGGGAGGGGTACGCAGTATTTT.

This chain connects TRBV27 to TRBJ1-2; 7 bases align to TRBD1. Germline CDR1 is MNHEY and CDR2 is SMNVEV (reference sequence). The CDR3 is 15 residues long. V shed 3 bases and J 3 bases; nucleotides not matched to a gene: 7. The CDR3 region is CASSLTGTRHYGYTF. The CDR3 DNA follows: TGTGCCAGCAGTTTGACAGGGACCCGTCACTATGGCTACACCTTC.

The chain is built from TRBV19 and TRBJ1-1; 7 nucleotides agree with TRBD1. Trimming removed 6 bases from V and 0 bases from J; junction bases left unmatched: 10. The CDR3 is 16 residues long. Per the germline V gene, CDR1 is LNHDA and CDR2 is SQIVND (reference sequence). The CDR3 DNA sequence: TGTGCCAGTAGCCGGGACAGCCCCTTCATGAACACTGAAGCTTTCTTT. It codes for CASSRDSPFMNTEAFF.

In this sample, this clonotype turned up a few times. This chain connects TRBV18 to TRBJ2-1, with 11 bases aligning to TRBD1. This CDR3 contains 16 residues. V was clipped by 4 bases and J by 5 bases; unmatched bases: 7. The V gene's germline CDR1 is KGHSH and CDR2 LQKENI. CDR3 residues: CASSLGTGGFHNEQFF. CDR3 DNA sequence: TGTGCCAGCTCACTCGGGACAGGGGGTTTCCACAATGAGCAGTTCTTC.

The V and J genes are TRBV28 and TRBJ1-1; perhaps TRBD1 as D (6 bases). Trimming removed 1 base at V and 3 bases at J, with 12 bases between. The CDR3 has 15 amino acids. Germline values: CDR1 MDHEN, CDR2 SYDVKM. CDR3 sequence: CASSLSPRGDTEAFF. The DNA of the CDR3 is TGTGCCAGCAGTTTATCCCCCAGGGGAGACACTGAAGCTTTCTTT.

This clonotype was detected ten times or more. V is TRBV7-8 and J is TRBJ2-5; no reliable D call. In germline, CDR1 is SGHVS, CDR2 FQNEAQ. The V end was cut by 3 bases, the J end by 0 bases, with 17 bases between. This CDR3 has 17 residues. The CDR3 loop reads CASSFHRRDTYQETQYF. The CDR3 region has the DNA TGTGCCAGCAGCTTTCATCGAAGGGATACGTACCAAGAGACCCAGTACTTC.

The chain links TRBV6-8 to TRBJ2-7; D may be TRBD1 (6 bases). V shed 2 bases and J shed 3 bases, with 17 bases lying between them. The germline V gene has CDR1 MNHGY and CDR2 SAAAGT. This CDR3 spans 16 amino acids. The CDR3, as DNA: TGTGCCAGCAGTTACCAAACCCACCAGGGGAACTACGAGCAGTACGTC. It is translated as CASSYQTHQGNYEQYV.

A few counts support this clonotype. This chain joins TRBV4-3 and TRBJ2-3; D ambiguous. Germline CDR1 and CDR2: LGHNA and YSLEER. V lost 3 bases and J lost 0, with 4 bases in between. The CDR3 runs to 13 residues. Here the CDR3 DNA reads TGCGCCAGCAGCCACCTGAGCACAGATACGCAGTATTTT. Protein sequence: CASSHLSTDTQYF.

CDR3 sequence reads: CATSDFRAPQIDFTYEQYV. CDR3 bases: TGTGCCACCAGTGATTTCAGAGCACCCCAAATTGACTTCACATACGAGCAGTACGTC. The rearrangement links TRBV24-1 to TRBJ2-7; D unclear. CDR1 and CDR2 (germline): KGHDR, SFDVKD. The germline V and J ends were trimmed by 1 base and 4 bases, with 25 bases remaining between them. The CDR3 has 19 residues.

The rearrangement uses TRBV19 and TRBJ1-5; D is undetermined. This CDR3 is built from 15 residues. V lost 7 bases, J lost 2 bases, and 15 bases lay in between. CDR1 and CDR2 from the germline V gene are LNHDA and SQIVND (reference sequence). The CDR3 sequence: CASNLSDGGNQPQHF. The CDR3 DNA reads as TGTGCCAGTAATCTCAGTGACGGGGGCAATCAGCCCCAGCATTTT.

This clonotype was detected many times. The gene calls are TRBV12-3 or TRBV12-4 and TRBJ2-7; 9 positions agree with TRBD1. J gave up 2 bases and V 7 bases, and 9 bases lay outside the gene matches. This CDR3 has 15 residues. The CDR3 DNA sequence: TGTGCCAGCACCAACAGGGGGCTTCAAACCTACGAGCAGTACTTC. This codes for CASTNRGLQTYEQYF.

This clonotype was recorded a few times. The chain carries TRBV11-1 and TRBJ1-2; no clear D. Germline CDR1 and CDR2: SGHAT and FQDESV (reference sequence). Deletions cut 5 bases from V and 3 bases from J, with 13 bases between. CDR3 length: 14 amino acids. The CDR3 DNA reads TGTGCCAGCAGCGGCGGACTGTATTACTATGGCTACACCTTC. Amino acid sequence: CASSGGLYYYGYTF.

V gene TRBV2 combines with J gene TRBJ1-2; TRBD1 is a possible D gene (6 bases). The V gene's germline CDR1 is SNHLY and CDR2 FYNNEI. The CDR3 is 11 amino acids. V lost 11 bases and J lost 4, with 11 bases in between. The CDR3 here is CAAGTFYGYTF. DNA for the CDR3: TGTGCCGCGGGGACATTCTATGGCTACACCTTC.

V is TRBV9 and J is TRBJ1-4; the match to TRBD1 covers 9 bases. Germline V gene sequence: CDR1 SGDLS, CDR2 YYNGEE. The CDR3 extends over 15 amino acids. V lost 3 bases and J lost 10; bases outside the gene matches: 10. The CDR3 region has the DNA TGTGCCAGCAGCGGACCCGGGACAGGGATCCGAAAACTGTTTTTT. Residues: CASSGPGTGIRKLFF.

This clonotype was recorded a few times. The V and J genes are TRBV12-3 or TRBV12-4 and TRBJ1-4, with D tentatively TRBD1 (6 bases). CDR3 size: 16 residues. The V and J ends lost 6 bases and 8 bases respectively, with 22 bases between them. As DNA, the CDR3 is TGTGCCAGCAGAAAGGGGGGGGGAAAATATGGCGAAAAACTGTTTTTT. Translated, it gives CASRKGGGKYGEKLFF.